This TCR beta chain is drawn from a study of cytomegalovirus exposure and HLA in healthy donors. PCR employed 60 Vbeta and 13 Jbeta primers. Clones were sequenced by immunoSEQ multiplex PCR, and TCRdb holds only the in-frame ones, with some missing. The table lists around 99,000 clones, under 80% of them singletons. In regard to this clone: Other DNA sequences in this sample translate to the same CDR3.

The V gene's germline CDR1 is SGHTA and CDR2 FQGNSA. V lost 3 bases to trimming and J lost 1 base; unmatched junction nucleotides: 2. The CDR3 loop spans 14 amino acids. The chain recombines TRBV7-2 with TRBJ1-1; 7 bases are shared with TRBD1. The receptor's source is a man aged 50-59 years in good health and CMV-seropositive. Sample: PBMCs. In nucleotides, the CDR3 is TGTGCCAGCAGCTTCGGACAGGCGAACACTGAAGCTTTCTTT. Protein product: CASSFGQANTEAFF.